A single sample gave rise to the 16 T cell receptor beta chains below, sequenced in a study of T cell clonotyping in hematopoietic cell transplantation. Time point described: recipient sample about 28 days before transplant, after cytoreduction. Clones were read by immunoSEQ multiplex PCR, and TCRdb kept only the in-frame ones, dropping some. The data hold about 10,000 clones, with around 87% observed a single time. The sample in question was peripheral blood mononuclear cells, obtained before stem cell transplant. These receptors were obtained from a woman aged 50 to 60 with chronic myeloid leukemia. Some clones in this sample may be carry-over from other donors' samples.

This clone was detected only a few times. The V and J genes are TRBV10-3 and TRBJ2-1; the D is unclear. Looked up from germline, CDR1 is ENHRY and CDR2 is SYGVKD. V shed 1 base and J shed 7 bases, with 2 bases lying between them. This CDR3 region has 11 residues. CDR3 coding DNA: TGTGCCATCAGTGAGTTGAATGAGCAGTTCTTC. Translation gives CAISELNEQFF.

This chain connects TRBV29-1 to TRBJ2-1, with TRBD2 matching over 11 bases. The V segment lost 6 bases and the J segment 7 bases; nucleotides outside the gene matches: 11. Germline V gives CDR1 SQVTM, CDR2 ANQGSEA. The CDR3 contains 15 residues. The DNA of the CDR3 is TGCAGCGTGAGGGGTAGCGGGAGGGCCTTTAATGAGCAGTTCTTC. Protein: CSVRGSGRAFNEQFF.

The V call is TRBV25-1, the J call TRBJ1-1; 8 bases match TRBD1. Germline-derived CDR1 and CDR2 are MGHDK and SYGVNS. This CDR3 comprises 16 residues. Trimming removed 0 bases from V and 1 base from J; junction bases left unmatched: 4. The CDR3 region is CASSEYRTGRNTEAFF. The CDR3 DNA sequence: TGTGCCAGCAGTGAATATCGGACAGGGAGGAACACTGAAGCTTTCTTT.

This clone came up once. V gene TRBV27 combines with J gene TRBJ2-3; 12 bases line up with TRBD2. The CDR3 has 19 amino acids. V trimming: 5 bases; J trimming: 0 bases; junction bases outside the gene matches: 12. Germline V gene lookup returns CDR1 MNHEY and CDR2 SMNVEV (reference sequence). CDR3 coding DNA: TGTGCCAGCAGTCCCGACTCTCGGACTAGCGGGGTTAGCACAGATACGCAGTATTTT. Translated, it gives CASSPDSRTSGVSTDTQYF.

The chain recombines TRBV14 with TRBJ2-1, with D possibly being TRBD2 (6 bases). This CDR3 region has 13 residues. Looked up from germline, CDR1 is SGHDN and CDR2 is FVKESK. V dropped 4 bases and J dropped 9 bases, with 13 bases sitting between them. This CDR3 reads CASSPGGGSEQFF. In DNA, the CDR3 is TGTGCCAGCAGCCCCGGTGGGGGGTCTGAGCAGTTCTTC.

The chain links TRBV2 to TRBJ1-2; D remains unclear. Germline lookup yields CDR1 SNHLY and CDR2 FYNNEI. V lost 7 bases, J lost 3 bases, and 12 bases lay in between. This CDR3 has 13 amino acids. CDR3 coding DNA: TGTGCCAGCATCCACAGCGTAGACTATGGCTACACCTTC. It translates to CASIHSVDYGYTF. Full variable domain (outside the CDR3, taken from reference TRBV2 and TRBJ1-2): EPEVTQTPSHQVTQMGQEVILRCVPISNHLYFYWYRQILGQKVEFLVSFYNNEISEKSEIFDDQFSVERPDGSNFTLKIRSTKLEDSAMYFCASIHSVDYGYTFGSGTRLTVV.

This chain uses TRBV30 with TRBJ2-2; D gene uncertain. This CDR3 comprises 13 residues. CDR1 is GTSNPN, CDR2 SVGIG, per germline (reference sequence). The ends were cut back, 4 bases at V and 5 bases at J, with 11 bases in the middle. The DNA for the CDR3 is TGTGCCTGGAATTTGGGTACGACCGGGGAGCTGTTTTTT. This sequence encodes CAWNLGTTGELFF.

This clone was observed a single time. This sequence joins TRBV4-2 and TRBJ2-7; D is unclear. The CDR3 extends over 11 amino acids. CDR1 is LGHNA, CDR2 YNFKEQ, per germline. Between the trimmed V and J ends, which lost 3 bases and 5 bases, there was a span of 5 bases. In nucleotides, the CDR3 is TGTGCCAGCAGCCAGAAAGACGAGCAGTACTTC. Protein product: CASSQKDEQYF.

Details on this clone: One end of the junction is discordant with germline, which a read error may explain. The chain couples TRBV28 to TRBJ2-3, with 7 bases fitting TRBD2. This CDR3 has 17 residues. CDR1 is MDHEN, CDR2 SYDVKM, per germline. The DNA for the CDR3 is TGTGCCAGCAGTGGAGGATCGGGAGGCTGGGGCACCGATACGCAGTATTTT. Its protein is CASSGGSGGWGTDTQYF. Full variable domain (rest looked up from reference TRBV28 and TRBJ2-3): DVKVTQSSRYLVKRTGEKVFLECVQDMDHENMFWYRQDPGLGLRLIYFSYDVKMKEKGDIPEGYSVSREKKERFSLILESASTNQTSMYLCASSGGSGGWGTDTQYFGPGTRLTVL.

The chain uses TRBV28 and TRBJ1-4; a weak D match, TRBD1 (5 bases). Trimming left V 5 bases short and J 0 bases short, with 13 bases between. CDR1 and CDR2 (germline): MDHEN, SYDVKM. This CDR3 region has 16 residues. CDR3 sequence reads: CASSMGQLATNEKLFF. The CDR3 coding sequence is TGTGCCAGCAGTATGGGGCAGCTTGCAACTAATGAAAAACTGTTTTTT.

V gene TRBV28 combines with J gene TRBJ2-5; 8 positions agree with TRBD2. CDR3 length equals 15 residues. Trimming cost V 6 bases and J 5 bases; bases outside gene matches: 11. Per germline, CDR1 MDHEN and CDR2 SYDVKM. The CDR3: CASSKAAGVVETQYF. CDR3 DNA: TGTGCCAGCAGCAAAGCAGCGGGAGTTGTCGAGACCCAGTACTTC.

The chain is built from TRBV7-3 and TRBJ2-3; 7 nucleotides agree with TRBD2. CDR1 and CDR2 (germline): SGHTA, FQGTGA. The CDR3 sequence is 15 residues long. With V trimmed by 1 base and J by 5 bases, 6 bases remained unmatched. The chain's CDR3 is CASSLNGRSVDTQYF. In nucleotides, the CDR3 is TGTGCCAGCAGCTTAAACGGGAGGTCGGTAGATACGCAGTATTTT.

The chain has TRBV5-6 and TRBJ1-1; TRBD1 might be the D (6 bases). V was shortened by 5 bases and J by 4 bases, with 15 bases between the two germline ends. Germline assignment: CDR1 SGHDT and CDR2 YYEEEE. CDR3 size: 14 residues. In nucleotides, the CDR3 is TGTGCCAGCAGACGAACAGGGCTCTCCACTGAAGCTTTCTTT. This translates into CASRRTGLSTEAFF.

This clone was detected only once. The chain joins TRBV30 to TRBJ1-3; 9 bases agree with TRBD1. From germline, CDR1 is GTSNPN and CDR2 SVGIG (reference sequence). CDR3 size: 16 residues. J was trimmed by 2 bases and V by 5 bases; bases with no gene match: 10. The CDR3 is CAWSKQGAFAGNTIYF. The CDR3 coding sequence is TGTGCCTGGTCCAAACAGGGGGCTTTTGCTGGAAACACCATATATTTT.

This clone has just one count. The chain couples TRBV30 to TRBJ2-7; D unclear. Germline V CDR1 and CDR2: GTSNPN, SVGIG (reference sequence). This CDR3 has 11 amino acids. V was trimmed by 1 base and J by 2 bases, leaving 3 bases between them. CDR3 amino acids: CAWSGAYEQYF. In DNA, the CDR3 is TGTGCCTGGAGTGGAGCCTACGAGCAGTACTTC.

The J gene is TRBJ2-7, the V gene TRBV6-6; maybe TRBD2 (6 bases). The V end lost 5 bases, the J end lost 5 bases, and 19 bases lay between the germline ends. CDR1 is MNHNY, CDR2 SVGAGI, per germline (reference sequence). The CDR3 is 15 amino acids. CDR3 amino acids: CASSLLSAGLHEQYF. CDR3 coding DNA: TGTGCCAGCAGTCTCCTCTCCGCGGGACTCCACGAGCAGTACTTC.